This TCR beta chain was captured in a study of human T cells and chemical hapten exposure. CDR3 length equals 15 residues. CDR1 SGDLS and CDR2 YYNGEE come from the germline V gene. The ends were cut back, 3 bases at V and 5 bases at J, with 18 bases in the middle. This clonotype was seen many times. One entry per CDR3 protein results from TCRdb running MiXCR on the RACE reads. The sample lists 95,000 to 150,000 distinct CDR3 sequences; about 11% were seen once. The time point here: patch test 3, about 24 weeks after DPC sensitization. Described treatment: therapeutic diphenylcyclopropenone sensitization with weekly scalp DPC.

The receptor was derived from a woman aged 50 to 60 with alopecia areata. Some clones in this sample may be carry-over from other donors' samples. This rearrangement joins TRBV9 to TRBJ2-7; no definite D call. Source: whole blood, taken in connection with sensitization to the hapten diphenylcyclopropenone (DPC). The CDR3, as DNA: TGTGCCAGCAGCGGAAGTAGTGGGCAGGTGGACGAGCAGTACTTC. Its translation: CASSGSSGQVDEQYF.